Shown below are 24 T cell receptor beta chains from a single sample sequenced in a study of OX40 agonist ivuxolimab in advanced cancers. The table came from immunoSEQ multiplex PCR; TCRdb's copy has only in-frame clones and leaves some out. The table has around 140,000 clones, 85% to 95% seen once. This specimen was CD4+ or CD8+ T cells sorted from blood, taken in a trial of the OX40 agonist ivuxolimab. These TCRs come from an adult with an advanced solid tumor such as melanoma, head and neck, liver or kidney cancer.

V is TRBV10-3 and J is TRBJ2-1, with TRBD2 matching over 10 bases. This CDR3 region has 13 residues. V dropped 9 bases and J dropped 8; count of bases not matched to a gene: 7. Looked up from germline, CDR1 is ENHRY and CDR2 is SYGVKD. CDR3 sequence reads: CAISGTSVHEQFF. CDR3 DNA: TGTGCCATATCCGGGACTAGCGTCCATGAGCAGTTCTTC.

The chain uses TRBV5-4 and TRBJ2-5; D is ambiguous. The length of the CDR3 is 13 residues. Per germline, CDR1 SGHNT and CDR2 YYREEE (reference sequence). V was pared by 4 bases and J by 5 bases, with 12 bases between. CDR3 nucleotide sequence: TGTGCCAGCAGCCGACGACCCCAGGAGACCCAGTACTTC. It encodes CASSRRPQETQYF.

V usage is TRBV19 and J usage is TRBJ1-4; D unclear. Deletions cut 2 bases from V and 8 bases from J, with 15 bases between. The germline CDR1 and CDR2 sequences are LNHDA and SQIVND (reference sequence). The CDR3 covers 15 residues. The CDR3 bases are TGTGCCAGTAGTATAATAGAGATTCGACGGGAAAAACTGTTTTTT. It is translated as CASSIIEIRREKLFF.

This clone was recorded only once. The chain recombines TRBV18 with TRBJ1-1, with D maybe TRBD1 (5 bases). Trimming stripped 2 bases from V and 6 bases from J, with 10 bases between. This CDR3 is built from 13 residues. CDR1 and CDR2 (germline): KGHSH, LQKENI. The DNA for the CDR3 is TGTGCCAGCTCACCAAGGGGCCAGGCTGAAGCTTTCTTT. Translation: CASSPRGQAEAFF.

The chain has TRBV11-1 and TRBJ2-3; D ambiguous. Germline CDR1 and CDR2: SGHAT and FQDESV (reference sequence). Trimming removed 1 base at V and 4 bases at J, with 12 bases between. There are 15 residues in the CDR3. CDR3 coding DNA: TGTGCCAGCAGCTTAGGGAGAGCCTCCGCAGATACGCAGTATTTT. Amino acids: CASSLGRASADTQYF. The full variable domain, its missing parts supplied by reference TRBV11-1 and TRBJ2-3, is EAEVAQSPRYKITEKSQAVAFWCDPISGHATLYWYRQILGQGPELLVQFQDESVVDDSQLPKDRFSAERLKGVDSTLKIQPAELGDSAMYLCASSLGRASADTQYFGPGTRLTVL.

The rearrangement joins TRBV19 to TRBJ1-1, with no clear D. Germline V CDR1 and CDR2: LNHDA, SQIVND (reference sequence). Deletions cut 5 bases from V and 3 bases from J, with 4 bases between. CDR3 length equals 11 residues. The CDR3: CASSLYTEAFF. CDR3 nucleotides: TGTGCCAGTAGTCTCTACACTGAAGCTTTCTTT. Full variable domain (missing parts from reference TRBV19 and TRBJ1-1): DGGITQSPKYLFRKEGQNVTLSCEQNLNHDAMYWYRQDPGQGLRLIYYSQIVNDFQKGDIAEGYSVSREKKESFPLTVTSAQKNPTAFYLCASSLYTEAFFGQGTRLTVV.

The CDR3 DNA reads TGCAGCGTCGCTGGACAAGATAGCAATCAGCCCCAGCATTTT. This sequence encodes CSVAGQDSNQPQHF. The rearrangement links TRBV29-1 to TRBJ1-5, with D maybe TRBD1 (5 bases). The CDR3 is made up of 14 amino acids. Trimming stripped 6 bases from V and 0 bases from J, with 12 bases between. The germline gives CDR1 SQVTM, CDR2 ANQGSEA.

As for this clone: One end of the junction fails to match germline, which may point to a read error. The chain recombines TRBV7-2 with TRBJ1-5; the match to TRBD1 covers 9 bases. Per the germline V gene, CDR1 is SGHTA and CDR2 is FQGNSA. CDR3 size: 14 residues. The CDR3 is CASSWGQGNRPQHF. The CDR3 DNA reads TGTGCCAGCAGCTGGGGACAGGGCAATCGGCCCCAGCATTTT.

CDR3 loop: CASKRGEGAGNTIYF. The CDR3 nucleotides read TGTGCCAGCAAAAGGGGAGAGGGGGCTGGAAACACCATATATTTT. The rearrangement joins TRBV9 to TRBJ1-3, with D maybe TRBD1 (6 bases). Germline V gene sequence: CDR1 SGDLS, CDR2 YYNGEE. V was shortened by 6 bases and J by 2 bases, with 15 bases between the two germline ends. This CDR3 has 15 residues.

V is TRBV7-3 and J is TRBJ2-5, with 9 positions matching TRBD2. The trim removed 5 bases at V and 5 bases at J, leaving 6 bases unmatched. This CDR3 region has 14 residues. Germline loops: CDR1 SGHTA, CDR2 FQGTGA. CDR3 sequence (DNA): TGTGCCAGCAGCCCTACGAGCGGGAGGGAGACCCAGTACTTC. This translates into CASSPTSGRETQYF.

This clone was recorded only once. This chain links TRBV6-5 with TRBJ2-1; tentative D call: TRBD1 (5 bases). Germline values: CDR1 MNHEY, CDR2 SVGAGI. With 4 bases removed from V and 4 bases from J, the gap between germline ends came to 14 bases. This CDR3 has 15 residues. CDR3 DNA: TGTGCCAGCAGTTTAGGGCCGACAGCATACAATGAGCAGTTCTTC. Amino acids: CASSLGPTAYNEQFF.

CDR3: CASSLRTSSYEQYF. DNA for the CDR3: TGTGCCAGCAGCTTAAGGACTAGCTCCTACGAGCAGTACTTC. This chain uses TRBV7-6 with TRBJ2-7, with 7 bases identical to TRBD2. Germline CDR1 and CDR2: SGHVS and FNYEAQ. This CDR3 contains 14 residues. The trim removed 2 bases at V and 0 bases at J, leaving 1 base unmatched.

This sequence joins TRBV6-1 and TRBJ1-1, with TRBD1 identical over 9 bases. Germline CDR1 and CDR2: MNHNS and SASEGT. V shed 6 bases and J 2 bases; nucleotides not matched to a gene: 4. The CDR3 spans 14 residues. The CDR3 DNA follows: TGTGCCAGCAGGACGGGACAGGGCAACACTGAAGCTTTCTTT. Protein: CASRTGQGNTEAFF.

The gene calls are TRBV28 and TRBJ1-3; possibly TRBD1 for D (5 bases). This CDR3 is built from 16 residues. Germline CDR1 is MDHEN and CDR2 is SYDVKM. V was pared by 6 bases and J by 3 bases, with 18 bases between. Here the CDR3 reads CASRSYPRERGNTIYF. CDR3 in DNA: TGTGCCAGCAGGTCTTATCCCAGGGAACGTGGAAACACCATATATTTT.

The V call is TRBV5-1, the J call TRBJ2-7; 9 nucleotides agree with TRBD1. The CDR3 sequence is 14 residues long. Germline V gene lookup returns CDR1 SGHRS and CDR2 YFSETQ. The V and J ends lost 4 bases and 3 bases, in that order; junction bases with no gene match: 5. In DNA, the CDR3 is TGCGCCAGCAGCCTGGGACAGGGAGGCTACGAGCAGTACTTC. Translation gives CASSLGQGGYEQYF.

V gene TRBV7-2 combines with J gene TRBJ2-3, with D possibly being TRBD2 (5 bases). Germline V gene sequence: CDR1 SGHTA, CDR2 FQGNSA. CDR3 length: 14 residues. Trimming removed 6 bases at V and 5 bases at J, with 15 bases between. The CDR3 region is CASRASRAVDTQYF. The CDR3 coding sequence is TGTGCCAGCAGGGCCTCGCGGGCGGTAGATACGCAGTATTTT.

This chain links TRBV6-6 with TRBJ2-3; 7 positions agree with TRBD1. Germline values: CDR1 MNHNY, CDR2 SVGAGI (reference sequence). This CDR3 comprises 14 residues. The V gene end was trimmed by 6 bases and the J gene end by 2 bases; junction bases not matched to a gene: 5. The CDR3 region is CASRWDSFTDTQYF. CDR3 bases: TGTGCCAGCAGATGGGACAGTTTCACAGATACGCAGTATTTT.

This chain connects TRBV7-2 to TRBJ1-1; tentative D call: TRBD1 (5 bases). In germline, CDR1 is SGHTA, CDR2 FQGNSA. V lost 3 bases to trimming and J lost 4 bases, with 15 bases between them. This CDR3 region has 15 residues. CDR3 in DNA: TGTGCCAGCAGCTTTATGTCGCGTGGGGGCACTGAAGCTTTCTTT. Protein sequence: CASSFMSRGGTEAFF.

This clone was found a few times. The chain carries TRBV21-1 and TRBJ1-1. TRBV21-1 is annotated as a pseudogene. CDR3 length: 14 amino acids. The CDR3 DNA sequence: TGTGCCAGCAGCAAACCGTGCGGGAACACTGAAGCTTTCTTT. Its protein product is CASSKPCGNTEAFF.

This clone has just a few counts. V is TRBV7-8 and J is TRBJ2-7; 8 bases are shared with TRBD2. The V gene end was trimmed by 3 bases and the J gene end by 0 bases; junction bases not matched to a gene: 7. Germline values: CDR1 SGHVS, CDR2 FQNEAQ. The CDR3 length is 16 residues. This chain's CDR3 is CASSLRAGVSSYEQYF. For the CDR3, the DNA is TGTGCCAGCAGCTTGAGAGCGGGGGTGAGCTCCTACGAGCAGTACTTC. Using reference TRBV7-8 and TRBJ2-7 for the parts outside the CDR3, the full variable domain is GAGVSQSPRYKVAKRGQDVALRCDPISGHVSLFWYQQALGQGPEFLTYFQNEAQLDKSGLPSDRFFAERPEGSVSTLKIQRTQQEDSAVYLCASSLRAGVSSYEQYFGPGTRLTVT.

V and J are TRBV19 and TRBJ2-4; a weak D match, TRBD2 (6 bases). CDR1 is LNHDA and CDR2 is SQIVND in the germline V gene (reference sequence). Deletions cut 1 base from V and 1 base from J, with 8 bases between. The CDR3 totals 15 residues. The CDR3 nucleotides read TGTGCCAGTAGTATAGCCGGGACTGCCAAAAACATTCAGTACTTC. Translating it yields CASSIAGTAKNIQYF.

The V gene is TRBV28, the J gene TRBJ2-7; 8 bases agree with TRBD1. V lost 5 bases, J lost 2 bases, and 8 bases stayed unmatched. This CDR3 comprises 15 residues. In germline, CDR1 is MDHEN, CDR2 SYDVKM. The CDR3 is CASSPRDRMAYEQYF. As DNA, the CDR3 is TGTGCCAGCAGTCCACGGGACAGGATGGCCTACGAGCAGTACTTC. Using reference TRBV28 and TRBJ2-7 for the parts outside the CDR3, the full variable domain is DVKVTQSSRYLVKRTGEKVFLECVQDMDHENMFWYRQDPGLGLRLIYFSYDVKMKEKGDIPEGYSVSREKKERFSLILESASTNQTSMYLCASSPRDRMAYEQYFGPGTRLTVT.

This chain joins TRBV6-5 and TRBJ1-1; possible D gene TRBD1, 6 bases. The V gene's germline CDR1 is MNHEY and CDR2 SVGAGI. The CDR3 sequence is 15 residues long. Trimming cost V 1 base and J 1 base, with 10 bases left between them. CDR3 loop: CASSYYRVPNTEAFF. In DNA form, the CDR3 reads TGTGCCAGCAGTTACTACAGGGTTCCGAACACTGAAGCTTTCTTT.

The chain joins TRBV5-5 to TRBJ1-6; D ambiguous. Germline assignment: CDR1 SGHKS and CDR2 YYEKEE (reference sequence). V was pared by 0 bases and J by 3 bases, with 7 bases between. The CDR3 is 15 residues long. The DNA for the CDR3 is TGTGCCAGCAGCTTGGGACGGAGCTATAATTCACCCCTCCACTTT. This sequence encodes CASSLGRSYNSPLHF.